This T cell receptor (beta chain) was captured in a study of control samples from healthy donors and cancer patients. The V and J ends lost 3 bases and 8 bases respectively, with 17 bases between them. CDR3 size: 15 residues. Germline-derived CDR1 and CDR2 are SNHLY and FYNNEI. Assay used: immunoSEQ multiplex PCR; TCRdb lists only in-frame clones, some missing. The sample holds fewer than 200,000 clones, 80% to 95% seen once. This rearrangement joins TRBV2 to TRBJ2-1; D perhaps matches TRBD1 (7 bases). The source of this sequence is a young man in good health. What was sequenced was blood. CDR3 in amino acids: CASSEGRGVVDEQFF. DNA for the CDR3: TGTGCCAGCAGTGAGGGCAGGGGGGTTGTGGATGAGCAGTTCTTC.